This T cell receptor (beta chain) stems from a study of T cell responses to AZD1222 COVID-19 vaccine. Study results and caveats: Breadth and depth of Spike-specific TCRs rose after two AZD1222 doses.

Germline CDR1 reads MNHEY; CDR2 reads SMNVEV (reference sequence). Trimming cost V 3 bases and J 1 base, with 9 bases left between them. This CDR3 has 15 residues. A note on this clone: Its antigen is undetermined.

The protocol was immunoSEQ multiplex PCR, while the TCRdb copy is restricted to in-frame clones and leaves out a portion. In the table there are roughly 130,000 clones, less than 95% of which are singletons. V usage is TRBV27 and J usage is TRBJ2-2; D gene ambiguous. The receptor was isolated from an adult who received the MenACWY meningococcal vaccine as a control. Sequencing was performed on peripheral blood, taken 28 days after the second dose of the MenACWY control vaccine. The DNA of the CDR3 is TGTGCCAGCAGTTTGAGGCAGCTGAACACCGGGGAGCTGTTTTTT. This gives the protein CASSLRQLNTGELFF.